The 26 T cell receptor beta chains below all came from one sample that was sequenced in a study of liver allograft versus peripheral blood T cells. Background on the study: Within transplanted livers, the T cell receptor repertoires were examined and compared against the repertoires present in the peripheral blood of liver transplant recipients.

TCRdb reanalysed the reads using MiXCR and keeps one entry per CDR3 protein. The sample has 8,500 to 14,000 distinct CDR3 sequences; about a quarter are singletons. These receptors were obtained from a human patient who had a liver transplant. A share of the T cells may be of graft donor origin.

This clonotype is medium-sized (0.01 to 0.1%) by share. The chain couples TRBV27 to TRBJ2-1; D is undetermined. V lost 4 bases to trimming and J lost 4 bases, with 20 bases between them. Germline lookup yields CDR1 MNHEY and CDR2 SMNVEV (reference sequence). There are 17 residues in the CDR3. The CDR3 loop is CASSSLLYGWGYNEQFF. The CDR3 nucleotides are TGTGCCAGCAGTTCCCTTCTGTATGGCTGGGGATACAATGAGCAGTTCTTC.

This clonotype is medium-sized. This rearrangement joins TRBV18 to TRBJ1-1; D is possibly TRBD1 (5 bases). The CDR3 is 13 residues long. Per germline, CDR1 KGHSH and CDR2 LQKENI. The germline V and J ends were trimmed by 2 bases and 5 bases, with 9 bases remaining between them. The CDR3 region has the DNA TGTGCCAGCTCACCAGGGTCAGGGACTGAAGCTTTCTTT. It specifies CASSPGSGTEAFF.

The chain uses TRBV18 and TRBJ2-5; no clear D gene. Deletions cut 6 bases from V and 2 bases from J, with 10 bases between. CDR1 is KGHSH, CDR2 LQKENI, per germline. This CDR3 is built from 13 residues. In DNA, the CDR3 is TGTGCCAGCTCCCCTCAGTGGCAAGAGACCCAGTACTTC. It codes for CASSPQWQETQYF.

This clonotype was observed a few times. This rearrangement joins TRBV20-1 to TRBJ1-2; D is undetermined. CDR1 DFQATT and CDR2 SNEGSKA come from the germline V gene (reference sequence). V was shortened by 2 bases and J by 5 bases, with 12 bases between the two germline ends. The CDR3 extends over 13 amino acids. In DNA, the CDR3 is TGCAGTGCTAGACCGCCAGGAGGATATGGCTACACCTTC. Protein product: CSARPPGGYGYTF.

This clonotype is medium-sized by share. The chain links TRBV6-5 to TRBJ1-2, with TRBD1 matching 7 bases. V gave up 4 bases and J gave up 4 bases; unmatched junction bases: 3. CDR1 is MNHEY and CDR2 is SVGAGI in the germline V gene. The CDR3 covers 13 residues. CDR3 sequence: CASSFRQGYGYTF. The CDR3 DNA reads TGTGCCAGCAGTTTCCGACAGGGCTATGGCTACACCTTC.

The gene calls are TRBV5-4 and TRBJ2-3; 8 bases fit TRBD2. CDR3 length: 17 amino acids. Germline V gene lookup returns CDR1 SGHNT and CDR2 YYREEE (reference sequence). The trim removed 0 bases at V and 2 bases at J, leaving 8 bases unmatched. CDR3 in amino acids: CASSLEGSGGYTDTQYF. The DNA of the CDR3 is TGTGCCAGCAGCTTGGAGGGGTCGGGGGGGTACACAGATACGCAGTATTTT. Full variable domain (rest looked up from reference TRBV5-4 and TRBJ2-3): ETGVTQSPTHLIKTRGQQVTLRCSSQSGHNTVSWYQQALGQGPQFIFQYYREEENGRGNFPPRFSGLQFPNYSSELNVNALELDDSALYLCASSLEGSGGYTDTQYFGPGTRLTVL.

The chain joins TRBV6-1 to TRBJ2-2; 10 positions agree with TRBD1. The ends lost 5 bases at V and 0 bases at J; junction bases unmatched: 3. Germline V CDR1 and CDR2: MNHNS, SASEGT. The length of the CDR3 is 16 residues. CDR3 sequence (DNA): TGTGCCAGCAGTCCGGACAGGGGGGCGAACACCGGGGAGCTGTTTTTT. This sequence encodes CASSPDRGANTGELFF.

The rearrangement uses TRBV24-1 and TRBJ1-4; 7 bases agree with TRBD1. CDR1 and CDR2 (germline): KGHDR, SFDVKD. CDR3 size: 15 residues. V was pared by 4 bases and J by 3 bases, with 4 bases of the junction left unmatched. The CDR3 coding sequence is TGTGCCACCAGTGAGTGGGACAGACCTAATGAAAAACTGTTTTTT. It encodes CATSEWDRPNEKLFF.

The chain is built from TRBV27 and TRBJ2-6; D is unresolved. The germline CDR1 and CDR2 sequences are MNHEY and SMNVEV (reference sequence). The CDR3 has 14 residues. V was pared by 3 bases and J by 1 base, with 4 bases between. CDR3 sequence (DNA): TGTGCCAGCAGTTTCCTTTCTGGGGCCAACGTCCTGACTTTC. Amino acids: CASSFLSGANVLTF.

The V and J genes are TRBV20-1 and TRBJ1-6; 10 nucleotides match TRBD1. Germline CDR1 DFQATT, CDR2 SNEGSKA (reference sequence). V was pared by 6 bases and J by 0 bases, with 11 bases of the junction left unmatched. This CDR3 region has 18 residues. The CDR3 DNA reads as TGCAGTGCCAGACAGGGGGCCTCGACATTCTCCTATAATTCACCCCTCCACTTT. Its translation is CSARQGASTFSYNSPLHF.

This clonotype rates as medium-sized. The CDR3 sequence: CASSRGQGLMSNTEAFF. In DNA, the CDR3 is TGTGCCAGCAGCCGAGGACAGGGGCTAATGTCGAACACTGAAGCTTTCTTT. The chain links TRBV13 to TRBJ1-1; TRBD1 matches 9 bases. The CDR3 has 17 amino acids. Trimming at V came to 5 bases and at J to 1 base, leaving 11 bases not matched to a gene. CDR1 is PRHDT, CDR2 FYEKMQ, per germline (reference sequence).

This clonotype is judged medium-sized. J is TRBJ1-2 and V is TRBV5-4; no definite D call. Looked up from germline, CDR1 is SGHNT and CDR2 is YYREEE (reference sequence). CDR3 length equals 13 residues. Trimming took 0 bases from V and 4 from J, leaving 7 bases between them. This chain's CDR3 is CASSLGWLYGYTF. DNA of the CDR3: TGTGCCAGCAGCTTGGGGTGGCTCTATGGCTACACCTTC.

This clonotype is categorized as medium-sized. V gene TRBV7-2 combines with J gene TRBJ1-6, with D tentatively TRBD1 (6 bases). The CDR3 contains 15 residues. Germline V gene lookup returns CDR1 SGHTA and CDR2 FQGNSA. Trimming cost V 1 base and J 4 bases, with 8 bases left between them. The CDR3, as DNA: TGTGCCAGCAGCTTAGGGGACAATTATAATTCACCCCTCCACTTT. Translated, it gives CASSLGDNYNSPLHF. Based on the CDR3 plus reference TRBV7-2 and TRBJ1-6, the full variable domain is GAGVSQSPSNKVTEKGKDVELRCDPISGHTALYWYRQSLGQGLEFLIYFQGNSAPDKSGLPSDRFSAERTGGSVSTLTIQRTQQEDSAVYLCASSLGDNYNSPLHFGNGTRLTVT.

The DNA of the CDR3 is TGTGCCAGCTCACCACGAGGGAGTACTTGGACCTACGAGCAGTACTTC. This translates into CASSPRGSTWTYEQYF. This chain joins TRBV18 and TRBJ2-7; D possibly corresponds to TRBD2 (5 bases). This CDR3 has 16 residues. V was trimmed by 1 base and J by 2 bases, leaving 15 bases between them. Germline V gene lookup returns CDR1 KGHSH and CDR2 LQKENI.

This clonotype is categorized as medium-sized. This rearrangement joins TRBV6-6 to TRBJ1-2, with 11 bases matching TRBD1. In germline, CDR1 is MNHNY, CDR2 SVGAGI (reference sequence). V dropped 7 bases and J dropped 2; count of bases not matched to a gene: 3. CDR3 length equals 14 residues. The CDR3 region has the DNA TGTGCCAGCACAGGGACAGGGGGGAACTATGGCTACACCTTC. It is translated as CASTGTGGNYGYTF.

This sequence joins TRBV20-1 and TRBJ2-7; 8 bases are a match to TRBD1. V shed 5 bases and J 0 bases; nucleotides not matched to a gene: 6. CDR1 DFQATT and CDR2 SNEGSKA come from the germline V gene (reference sequence). This CDR3 has 14 amino acids. CDR3 sequence (DNA): TGCAGTGCTGTTCGACAGGGGACCTCCTACGAGCAGTACTTC. Amino acid sequence: CSAVRQGTSYEQYF.

By sample share, this clonotype is medium-sized. The gene calls are TRBV29-1 and TRBJ2-4; D gene ambiguous. The germline V and J ends were trimmed by 3 bases and 10 bases, with 19 bases remaining between them. The CDR3 sequence is 14 residues long. Germline V gives CDR1 SQVTM, CDR2 ANQGSEA. As DNA, the CDR3 is TGCAGCGTTGAGGTTCGGCGGACGATAGGAATTCAGTACTTC. Encoded protein: CSVEVRRTIGIQYF. Full variable domain (remainder filled in from reference TRBV29-1 and TRBJ2-4): SAVISQKPSRDICQRGTSLTIQCQVDSQVTMMFWYRQQPGQSLTLIATANQGSEATYESGFVIDKFPISRPNLTFSTLTVSNMSPEDSSIYLCSVEVRRTIGIQYFGAGTRLSVL.

This clonotype was observed at least ten times. The chain has TRBV6-1 and TRBJ1-5; no reliable D call. The CDR3 spans 15 residues. Per germline, CDR1 MNHNS and CDR2 SASEGT. V lost 5 bases and J lost 5, with 16 bases in between. The CDR3 DNA sequence: TGTGCCAGCAGTACCCGACGGGCGGTTGATCAGCCCCAGCATTTT. Translated: CASSTRRAVDQPQHF.

This clonotype has only one observation. The chain joins TRBV20-1 to TRBJ2-2, with no clear D. The V gene's germline CDR1 is DFQATT and CDR2 SNEGSKA (reference sequence). The V gene lost 4 bases and the J gene lost 6 bases, with 9 bases spanning the gap. The CDR3 covers 12 residues. Here the CDR3 reads CSATKDAGELFF. For the CDR3, the DNA is TGCAGTGCTACAAAAGACGCCGGGGAGCTGTTTTTT.

CDR3 DNA sequence: TGTGCCAGCAGCCCTCAGAGATCTGGAGCTGGGGCCAACGTCCTGACTTTC. It translates to CASSPQRSGAGANVLTF. The V call is TRBV9, the J call TRBJ2-6, with no clear D. V shed 4 bases and J shed 2 bases, with 16 bases lying between them. The CDR3 length is 17 residues. Germline-derived CDR1 and CDR2 are SGDLS and YYNGEE.

This clonotype is medium-sized in the sample. This rearrangement joins TRBV18 to TRBJ2-7; 10 bases match TRBD1. The CDR3 runs to 14 residues. Trimming cost V 3 bases and J 5 bases; bases outside gene matches: 4. CDR1 is KGHSH and CDR2 is LQKENI in the germline V gene. CDR3 protein: CASSPGTGDNEQYF. The CDR3 DNA reads TGTGCCAGCTCACCGGGGACAGGGGACAACGAGCAGTACTTC. Full variable domain (outside the CDR3, taken from reference TRBV18 and TRBJ2-7): NAGVMQNPRHLVRRRGQEARLRCSPMKGHSHVYWYRQLPEEGLKFMVYLQKENIIDESGMPKERFSAEFPKEGPSILRIQQVVRGDSAAYFCASSPGTGDNEQYFGPGTRLTVT.

This clonotype appeared once. J is TRBJ2-7 and V is TRBV28; D is perhaps TRBD1 or TRBD2 (5 bases each). CDR3 length equals 14 residues. Trimming pared 4 bases from V and 2 bases from J, leaving 12 bases between. In germline, CDR1 is MDHEN, CDR2 SYDVKM. The CDR3 loop is CASSSPGTAYEQYF. CDR3 sequence (DNA): TGTGCCAGCAGTTCCCCCGGGACGGCCTACGAGCAGTACTTC.

This clonotype is medium-sized in the sample. V gene TRBV28 combines with J gene TRBJ1-1; D is uncertain. The CDR3 covers 13 residues. Germline CDR1 is MDHEN and CDR2 is SYDVKM. V gave up 3 bases and J gave up 1 base, with 6 bases separating them. The CDR3 loop is CASSLTKNTEAFF. DNA for the CDR3: TGTGCCAGCAGTTTGACCAAGAACACTGAAGCTTTCTTT. The complete variable domain, with remaining parts taken from reference TRBV28 and TRBJ1-1, reads DVKVTQSSRYLVKRTGEKVFLECVQDMDHENMFWYRQDPGLGLRLIYFSYDVKMKEKGDIPEGYSVSREKKERFSLILESASTNQTSMYLCASSLTKNTEAFFGQGTRLTVV.

The V gene is TRBV25-1, the J gene TRBJ2-3, with D perhaps TRBD1 (6 bases). V lost 2 bases, J lost 4 bases, and 13 bases lay in between. Per germline, CDR1 MGHDK and CDR2 SYGVNS. The CDR3 spans 15 residues. CDR3 DNA: TGTGCCAGCAGTGAACTGGGGGCAAGGTCAGATACGCAGTATTTT. Translation: CASSELGARSDTQYF.

This clonotype has ten or more counts. This rearrangement joins TRBV18 to TRBJ1-5; perhaps TRBD1 as D (6 bases). CDR1 is KGHSH, CDR2 LQKENI, per germline. Deletions cut 1 base from V and 7 bases from J, with 8 bases between. The CDR3 loop spans 13 amino acids. For the CDR3, the DNA is TGTGCCAGCTCACCACAGGGGGGGCAGCCCCAGCATTTT. The encoded protein is CASSPQGGQPQHF.

A few counts support this clonotype. The CDR3 loop is CASSFTAGNEKLFF. Written as DNA, the CDR3 is TGTGCCAGCAGTTTTACGGCCGGTAATGAAAAACTGTTTTTT. This chain links TRBV12-3 or TRBV12-4 with TRBJ1-4; D is ambiguous. V lost 3 bases to trimming and J lost 4 bases, with 9 bases between them. The CDR3 extends over 14 amino acids.